The sequence of this TCR beta chain was determined in a study of cytomegalovirus exposure and HLA in healthy donors. Notes on the study in general: Some TCR beta chains (more than 150 of them) were listed as cytomegalovirus-associated. Most TCR beta V segments were productive about 90% or about 30% of the time in an earlier analysis. Presence/absence analyses treated sequencing depth as roughly uniform across donors.

As for this clone: Its matching antigen is unknown.

CDR1 is MDHEN, CDR2 SYDVKM, per germline. The CDR3 is 17 residues long. The V and J ends lost 3 bases and 0 bases respectively, with 15 bases between them. This PCR relied on a set of 60 Vbeta primers and 13 Jbeta primers. As processed by the authors: Later analysis identified 80 million to 85 million unique TCR beta chains, some 10 million shared. Clones were sequenced by immunoSEQ multiplex PCR, and TCRdb holds only the in-frame ones, with some missing. The V and J calls and clone size come from that table; D and trimming were worked out from the DNA. The sample lists over 200,000 clones; approximately 70% were seen once.

The chain carries TRBV28 and TRBJ1-3; D may be TRBD1 (6 bases). The source of this sequence is a man in his forties in good health and CMV-seropositive. Specimen: PBMCs. The CDR3 spells CASSFSSGQSSGNTIYF. CDR3 bases: TGTGCCAGCAGTTTCTCCTCGGGACAATCCTCTGGAAACACCATATATTTT.